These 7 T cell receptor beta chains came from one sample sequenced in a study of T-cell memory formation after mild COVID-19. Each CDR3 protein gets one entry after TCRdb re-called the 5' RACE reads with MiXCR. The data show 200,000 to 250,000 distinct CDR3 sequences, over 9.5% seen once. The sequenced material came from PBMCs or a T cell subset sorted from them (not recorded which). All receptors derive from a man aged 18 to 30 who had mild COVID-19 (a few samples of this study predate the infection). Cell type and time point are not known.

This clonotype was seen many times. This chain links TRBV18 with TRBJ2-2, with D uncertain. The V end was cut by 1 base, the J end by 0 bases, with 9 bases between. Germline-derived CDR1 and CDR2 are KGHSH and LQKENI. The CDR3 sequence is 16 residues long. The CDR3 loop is CASSPRKGTNTGELFF. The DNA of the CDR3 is TGTGCCAGCTCACCACGAAAAGGGACGAACACCGGGGAGCTGTTTTTT.

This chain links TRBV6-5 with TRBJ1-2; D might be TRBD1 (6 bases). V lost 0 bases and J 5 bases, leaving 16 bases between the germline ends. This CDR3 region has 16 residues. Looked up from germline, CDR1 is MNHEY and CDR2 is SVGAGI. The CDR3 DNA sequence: TGTGCCAGCAGTTACTCGATGTTGGGACAACGTTATGGCTACACCTTC. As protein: CASSYSMLGQRYGYTF.

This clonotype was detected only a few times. CDR3 region: CASSEGGRPNEQFF. CDR3 sequence (DNA): TGTGCCAGTAGCGAGGGCGGCAGGCCAAATGAGCAGTTCTTC. The genes are TRBV19 and TRBJ2-1; weak D call: TRBD2 (5 bases). V shed 6 bases and J shed 7 bases, with 16 bases lying between them. The germline CDR1 and CDR2 sequences are LNHDA and SQIVND (reference sequence). The CDR3 has 14 residues. The whole variable domain, remainder taken from reference TRBV19 and TRBJ2-1, is DGGITQSPKYLFRKEGQNVTLSCEQNLNHDAMYWYRQDPGQGLRLIYYSQIVNDFQKGDIAEGYSVSREKKESFPLTVTSAQKNPTAFYLCASSEGGRPNEQFFGPGTRLTVL.

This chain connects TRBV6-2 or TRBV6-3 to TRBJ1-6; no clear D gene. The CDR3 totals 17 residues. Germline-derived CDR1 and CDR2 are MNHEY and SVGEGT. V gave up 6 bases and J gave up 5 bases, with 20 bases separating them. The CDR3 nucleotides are TGTGCCAGCAGAGACGTATACTTGGACCTCAATAATTCACCCCTCCACTTT. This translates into CASRDVYLDLNNSPLHF.

In DNA form, the CDR3 reads TGTGCCAGCAGCCCCAGACTAGCCGGGATGTTCACCGGGGAGCTGTTTTTT. As protein: CASSPRLAGMFTGELFF. The chain combines TRBV7-2 with TRBJ2-2, with TRBD2 identical over 7 bases. V trimming: 5 bases; J trimming: 4 bases; junction bases outside the gene matches: 13. Germline V gene data show CDR1 as SGHTA and CDR2 as FQGNSA. This CDR3 region has 17 residues.

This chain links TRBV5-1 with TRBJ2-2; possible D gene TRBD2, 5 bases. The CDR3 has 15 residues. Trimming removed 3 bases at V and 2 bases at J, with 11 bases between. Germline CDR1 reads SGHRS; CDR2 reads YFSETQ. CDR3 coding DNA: TGCGCCAGCAGCTGGCTAGCCCTAAACACCGGGGAGCTGTTTTTT. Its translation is CASSWLALNTGELFF.

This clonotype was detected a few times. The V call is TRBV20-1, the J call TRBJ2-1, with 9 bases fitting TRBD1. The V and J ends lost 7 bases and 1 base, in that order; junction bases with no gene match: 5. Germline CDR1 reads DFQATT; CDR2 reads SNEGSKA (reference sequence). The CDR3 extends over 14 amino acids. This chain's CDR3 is CSVMTGGSYNEQFF. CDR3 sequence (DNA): TGCAGTGTTATGACAGGGGGGTCCTACAATGAGCAGTTCTTC.